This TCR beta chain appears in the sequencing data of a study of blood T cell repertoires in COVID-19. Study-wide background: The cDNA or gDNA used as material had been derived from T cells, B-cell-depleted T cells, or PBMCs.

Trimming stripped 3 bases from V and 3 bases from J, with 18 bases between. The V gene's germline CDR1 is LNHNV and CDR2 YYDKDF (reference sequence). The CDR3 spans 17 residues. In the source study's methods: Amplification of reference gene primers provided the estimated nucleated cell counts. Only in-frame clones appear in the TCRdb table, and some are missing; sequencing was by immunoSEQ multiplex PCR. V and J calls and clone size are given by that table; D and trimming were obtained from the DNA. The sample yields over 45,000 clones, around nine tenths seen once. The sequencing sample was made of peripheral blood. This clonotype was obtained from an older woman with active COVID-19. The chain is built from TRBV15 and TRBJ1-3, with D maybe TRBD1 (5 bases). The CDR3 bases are TGTGCCACCAGCAGCCAATTATACAGGCGCGATGGAAACACCATATATTTT. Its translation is CATSSQLYRRDGNTIYF. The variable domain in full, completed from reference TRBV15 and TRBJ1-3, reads DAMVIQNPRYQVTQFGKPVTLSCSQTLNHNVMYWYQQKSSQAPKLLFHYYDKDFNNEADTPDNFQSRRPNTSFCFLDIRSPGLGDTAMYLCATSSQLYRRDGNTIYFGEGSWLTVV.